This TCR beta chain stems from a study of T cell repertoires in cytomegalovirus infection. This CDR3 is 13 amino acids long. CDR1 is ENHRY and CDR2 is SYGVKD in the germline V gene. After removal of 4 bases from V and 6 bases from J, the junction contained 4 bases not matched to a gene. One entry per CDR3 protein results from TCRdb running MiXCR on the reads. The table records some 800,000 distinct CDR3 sequences, approximately 29% of them present only once. Comments on this clonotype: Antigen: not known.

This receptor was taken from a human donor in good health (CMV status not recorded). Some clones in this sample may be carry-over from other donors' samples. The V call is TRBV10-3, the J call TRBJ1-2; 8 positions agree with TRBD1. Sample: cultured CD8+ T cells from PBMCs, taken from culture after CMV antigen stimulation. CDR3 sequence (DNA): TGTGCCATCAGTGGGGGACAGGACCATGGCTACACCTTC. Amino acid sequence: CAISGGQDHGYTF.